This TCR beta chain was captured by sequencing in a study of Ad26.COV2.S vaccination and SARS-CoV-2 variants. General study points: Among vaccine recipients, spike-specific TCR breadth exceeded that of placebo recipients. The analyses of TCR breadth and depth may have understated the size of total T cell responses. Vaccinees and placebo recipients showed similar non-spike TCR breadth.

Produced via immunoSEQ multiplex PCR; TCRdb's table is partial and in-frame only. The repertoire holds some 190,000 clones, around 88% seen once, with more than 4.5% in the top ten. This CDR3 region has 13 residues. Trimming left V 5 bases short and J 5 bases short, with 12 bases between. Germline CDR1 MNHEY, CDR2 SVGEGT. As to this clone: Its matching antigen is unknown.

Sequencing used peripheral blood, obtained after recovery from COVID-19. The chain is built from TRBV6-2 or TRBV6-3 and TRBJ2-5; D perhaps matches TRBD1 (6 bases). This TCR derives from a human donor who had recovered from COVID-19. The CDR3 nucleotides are TGTGCCAGCAGTCGGGACAATGGGGAGACCCAGTACTTC. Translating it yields CASSRDNGETQYF.